This TCR beta chain was documented in a study of T cell repertoires in ileal Crohn's disease. As to time point: neoterminal ileum biopsy at postoperative endoscopy, about 6 months after surgery. The CDR3 length is 16 residues. Clones were sequenced by immunoSEQ multiplex PCR, and TCRdb holds only the in-frame ones, with some missing. The sample lists some 11,000 clones; roughly two thirds were seen once. This clone was observed a few times. This TCR came from an adult with Crohn's disease. The rearrangement links TRBV1 to TRBJ2-7; the D call in the table, TRBD2, was not verified against the DNA. TRBV1 is a pseudogene locus. The material sequenced was ileal tissue. The CDR3 DNA sequence: TGCACCAGCAGCCAACAAGCGGGAGGGCCTCATCACGAGCAGTACTTC. Amino acids: CTSSQQAGGPHHEQYF.